This TCR beta chain was sequenced for a study of cytomegalovirus exposure and HLA in healthy donors (TCRdb year 2017). With regard to the full study: An earlier analysis of some 500 of the donors reported roughly 300 Gb of sequence data and roughly 100 million unique TCR beta sequences from 150 million to 200 million T cells. Around 330 gigabases of sequencing data and roughly 81 million unique TCR sequences made up an early release that covered approximately 650 HLA-typed donors. The genetic ancestry cluster associated with self-reported Caucasian donors included 81% of the roughly 390 genotyped donors. The study aimed to test whether signatures of past pathogen exposure could be identified by cataloging public T cell receptors. The study used immunosequencing to profile the T cell repertoires of around 600 subjects and linked those repertoires to cytomegalovirus serostatus. A separate validation cohort of roughly 110 different subjects was used in addition to the approximately 700-subject first cohort. The study combined high-throughput TCR immunosequencing, statistical association of individual TCRs with disease status, and machine learning to predict cytomegalovirus infection status. In a later analysis, previously published TCR beta repertoires from 600 to 850 donors were re-analyzed and high-resolution HLA genotyping was added so that TCR occurrence patterns could be studied. Rather than drawing on any new phenotypic data, the later analysis identified candidate immune exposures from TCR beta sequences and the way those sequences occurred across donors. To decide whether each TCR beta V gene segment behaved as functional or pseudogenic, an earlier analysis of approximately 620 of the donors relied on high-throughput TCR beta sequencing. Donor age, sex, ethnicity and CMV serostatus were compiled alongside the repertoire data. In a later genetic analysis, genome-wide SNP genotypes for about 65% of the 666 donors were used, and that subset was treated as a discovery cohort. Every repertoire in the discovery cohort had been generated on one and the same sequencing platform. HLA typing covered class I and class II loci at four-digit resolution. The number of donors typed differed by locus, with about 620-630 for A, B, C, DRB1 and DQB1, approximately 500 for DQA1, 600 to 610 for DPA1, and some 440 for DPB1. Several DR-DQ haplotypes were handled as single units for association and clustering because linkage in the cohort was strong. Among 300 to 500 genotyped donors of the cohort, an average of roughly 230,000 unique TCR beta nucleotide sequences was sequenced per donor, of which 15% to 20% were non-productive.

The cohort was made up of 666 healthy bone marrow donors. At the time of sampling, all cohort members were nominally healthy, though unrecorded immune exposures were likely present. The donor was CMV seronegative and was included in the group of 352 seronegative cohort members. Every donor gave a peripheral blood sample, and the peripheral blood mononuclear cells from that sample were used for TCR beta sequencing. The Qiagen DNeasy Blood Extraction Kit was used to extract genomic DNA from the blood cell samples. The V and J ends are trimmed by 7 bases and 6 bases, leaving 19 bases between them. As encoded in the germline V gene, CDR1 is MNHNS while CDR2 is SASEGT. From the cysteine through the phenylalanine, the CDR3 covers 15 amino acids. Just the 45-base CDR3 DNA is kept, in frame starting at base 1. Overall study results and their limits: When HLA alleles, especially DR and DQ, strongly co-occurred, attributing TCR associations to individual alleles was difficult. In a later genetic analysis, a missense DCLRE1C variant was associated with V-gene and J-gene trimming of TCR beta chains, and the association was replicated in an independent cohort. The cohort was sequenced for TCR beta chains only, and without alpha or paired-chain data the features that could be detected were limited. Three of the identified cytomegalovirus-associated TCR beta chains were confirmed in vitro to be specific for cytomegalovirus antigens. Compared with equally common non-associated chains, HLA-associated TCR beta chains in a later analysis were more clonally expanded and had lower generation probabilities. Because HLA typing was missing for some donors at each locus, association tests included only the typed subset. Linkage disequilibrium might explain the correlated functional status among segregating V segments, but an unknown experimental factor could not be ruled out. Some 15 rarely observed V segments, including chromosome 9 orphons, were excluded from the earlier analysis of 550 to 700 of the donors because counts were too low. Immune exposure information for the cohort was limited to CMV serostatus. The study gave a list of under 200 TCR beta chains associated with cytomegalovirus. Some IMGT-functional V segments, including TRBV6-2 and TRBV6-3, could not be distinguished by the 87-base-pair reads and were therefore excluded. A further reported finding was that TCR beta sequences accurately predicted the HLA-A and HLA-B alleles for most subjects in the first cohort. While some public TCRs were present in many individuals, most TCR sequences turned up only very rarely across donors. A later analysis reported that several top co-occurrence clusters appeared linked to parvovirus B19, influenza, CMV and Epstein-Barr virus. Sequencing depth was assumed to be roughly uniform across donors in the presence/absence analyses, though that assumption may not hold. In a later genetic analysis, fewer N-insertions in productive TCRs were reported among donors in an Asian-associated ancestry cluster than the roughly 700-donor mean. In an earlier analysis of 450 to 750 of the donors, most TCR beta V segments appeared in productive rearrangements about 87% or about 30% of the time, broadly matching IMGT annotations. Specific HLA alleles were associated with 18,000 or so TCR beta sequences at a false discovery rate of 0.05 in a later analysis. In both the original and validation cohorts, the classifier was reported to diagnose cytomegalovirus status with high specificity and sensitivity. In a later analysis, most CMV-associated TCR beta chains were found to appear HLA-restricted, with HLA associations seemingly driven largely by CMV exposure. A group of highly shared sequence variants was considered likely to be a technical artifact of the sequencing pipeline. In a later analysis, TCR association rates were found to vary across HLA loci, with the most associated TCRs seen for DRB1 alleles and the fewest for HLA-C alleles. The authors suggested that the approach could potentially be extended to other disease states and immunological phenotypes.

This clone was counted between two and nine times. The antigen it recognizes is unknown. One base away there is no much larger clone; base qualities are not given. Library generation was performed with the immunoSEQ multiplex PCR assay. For the multiplex PCR, a mixture combining 60 forward primers for TCR Vbeta segments and 13 reverse primers for TCR Jbeta segments was used. Amplification of the CDR3 region of rearranged TCR beta genes was performed with a multiplex PCR assay on genomic DNA. On the Illumina HiSeq System, the amplified TCR beta libraries were sequenced as 87-base-pair reads. Processing in the source paper ran as follows. A later analysis tallied tens of millions of unique TCR beta chains across the 666 repertoires, and around 9.9 million of those chains were shared by two or more donors. A nearest-neighbor algorithm error-corrected the raw reads and collapsed the reads into unique sequences, merging closely related sequences to remove PCR and sequencing errors. CDR3 sequences were aligned to IMGT reference sequences to assign V, D and J gene segments. For a sequence to be retained, at least a six-nucleotide match to both a V gene segment and a J gene segment was required. Rearrangements were called productive when the CDR3 lacked stop codons and stayed in frame with V and J; all others were non-productive. CDR3 was defined by IMGT convention, running from the second conserved V-encoded cysteine to the conserved J-encoded phenylalanine. The earlier analysis of 587 of the donors excluded sequences that lacked an unambiguous match to a single V gene segment. In an earlier analysis of some 590 of the donors, a V segment was called functional when productive rearrangements were above 56.7%, and segregating when the standard deviation between donors exceeded 5%. A statistical classification framework was built to diagnose cytomegalovirus status from the catalog of TCR beta chain sequences. In a later analysis, V and J genes were assigned by comparing TCR nucleotide sequences against IMGT/GENE-DB human TR gene sequences. The TCRdist pipeline was used in a later analysis to assign CDR3 sequences and most-parsimonious VDJ recombination scenarios. In a later analysis, each TCR beta chain was defined by its CDR3 amino acid sequence together with its V-gene family, and reads lacking a unique V-gene family were excluded. In a later analysis, 450 to 600 highly shared, low-generation-probability nucleotide sequences were removed to address suspected cross-contamination and a sequencing artifact. In a later analysis, a clonal expansion index was calculated for each public chain from normalized within-repertoire ranks of inferred template counts. In a later analysis, generation probabilities were computed using a VDJ recombination model fitted to out-of-frame rearrangements, and the results were checked against IGoR. In a later analysis, TCR-TCR, TCR-HLA and TCR-CMV co-occurrence was scored with hypergeometric tests, and a repertoire-size bias correction was applied to TCR pairs. To estimate false discovery rates, a later analysis permuted the HLA or CMV assignments 20 times. In a later analysis, co-occurring TCRs were grouped with DBSCAN, and TCRdist sequence similarity was added when clustering was performed within HLA-allele-positive subsets. Repertoires with fewer than 30,000 or more than 120,000 public chains, plus five repertoires with anomalous nucleotide sharing, were excluded from co-occurrence clustering. In its TCRdb copy, this immuneACCESS table keeps in-frame sequences only and misses some clones. Where compared with another copy, unresolved V genes explain less than half of these, and the others have no known cause. The V and J calls and clone size are taken from that table; D and trimming were inferred from the DNA. The sample has over 50,000 clones on record, about 76% of them singletons. The ten largest clones add up to around 2.6% of the sample.

The rearrangement joined TRBV6-1 to TRBJ1-5; a tentative D call is TRBD1 (6 bases match). The sequence derives from a female donor in good health and CMV-seronegative. Specimen: PBMCs. The nucleotide sequence reads TGTGCCAGCAACGTGGGGGGGGCGCATGGTCAGCCCCAGCATTTT. Its translation is CASNVGGAHGQPQHF.